This T cell receptor (beta chain) was observed in a study of T cells in Graves' hyperthyroidism and ophthalmopathy. Researchers amplified the TCR beta CDR3 regions from RNA transcripts. An initial round of RT-PCR targeting the TCR CDR3 relied on the HTBI primer set. In TCRdb, the multiplex PCR reads were re-called with MiXCR into one record per CDR3 protein. The sample lists approximately 500,000 distinct CDR3 sequences; 40% to 55% were seen once. Between the trimmed V and J ends, which lost 0 bases and 14 bases, there was a span of 16 bases. The length of the CDR3 is 14 residues. Germline CDR1 LGHNA, CDR2 YSLEER.

The chain recombines TRBV4-3 with TRBJ1-4; D is possibly TRBD1 (5 bases). The sequence derives from a woman between 18 and 29 years old with Graves' hyperthyroidism. The material sequenced was peripheral blood or thyroid tissue (not recorded which). CDR3 sequence reads: CASSQEGDVERLFF. In DNA, the CDR3 is TGCGCCAGCAGCCAAGAAGGGGACGTGGAACGGCTGTTTTTT.